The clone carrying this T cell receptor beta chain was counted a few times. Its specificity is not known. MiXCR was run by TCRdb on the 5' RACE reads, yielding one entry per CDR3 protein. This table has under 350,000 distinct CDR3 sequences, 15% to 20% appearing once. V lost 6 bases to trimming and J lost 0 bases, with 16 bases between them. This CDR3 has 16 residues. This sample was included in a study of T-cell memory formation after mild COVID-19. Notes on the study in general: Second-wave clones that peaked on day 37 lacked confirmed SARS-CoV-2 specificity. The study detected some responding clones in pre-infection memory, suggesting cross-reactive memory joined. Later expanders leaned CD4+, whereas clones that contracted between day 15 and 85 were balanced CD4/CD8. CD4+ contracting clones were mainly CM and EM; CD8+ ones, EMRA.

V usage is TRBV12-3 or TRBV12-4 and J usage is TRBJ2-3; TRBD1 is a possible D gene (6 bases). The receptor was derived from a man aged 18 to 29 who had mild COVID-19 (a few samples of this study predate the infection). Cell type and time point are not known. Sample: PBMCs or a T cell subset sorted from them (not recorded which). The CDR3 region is CASRSDRPPSTDTQYF. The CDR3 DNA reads TGTGCCAGCAGGTCAGACAGGCCACCTAGCACAGATACGCAGTATTTT.